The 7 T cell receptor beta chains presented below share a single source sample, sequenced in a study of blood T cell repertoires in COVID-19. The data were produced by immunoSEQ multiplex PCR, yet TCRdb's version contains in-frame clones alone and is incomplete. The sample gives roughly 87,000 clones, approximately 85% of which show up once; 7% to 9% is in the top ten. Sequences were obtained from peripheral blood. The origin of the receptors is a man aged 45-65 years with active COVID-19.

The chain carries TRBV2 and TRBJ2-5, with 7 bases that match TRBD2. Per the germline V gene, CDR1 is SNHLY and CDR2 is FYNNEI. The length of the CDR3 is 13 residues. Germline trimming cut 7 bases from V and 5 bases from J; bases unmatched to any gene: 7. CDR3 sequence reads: CASMLAEAETQYF. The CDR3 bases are TGTGCCAGCATGCTAGCGGAGGCGGAGACCCAGTACTTC.

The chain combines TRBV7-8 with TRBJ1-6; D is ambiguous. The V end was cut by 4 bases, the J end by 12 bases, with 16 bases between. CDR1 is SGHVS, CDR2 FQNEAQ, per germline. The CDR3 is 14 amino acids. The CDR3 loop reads CASSSSLKDKPLHF. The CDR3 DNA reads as TGTGCCAGCAGCTCCTCCCTGAAAGACAAACCCCTCCACTTT.

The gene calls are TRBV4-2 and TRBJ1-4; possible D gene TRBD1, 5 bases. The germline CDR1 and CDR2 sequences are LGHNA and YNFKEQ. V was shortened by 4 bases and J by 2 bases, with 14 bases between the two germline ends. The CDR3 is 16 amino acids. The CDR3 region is CASSLSYRGTNEKLFF. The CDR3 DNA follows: TGTGCCAGCAGCCTCAGCTATCGGGGGACTAATGAAAAACTGTTTTTT.

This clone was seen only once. The CDR3 sequence: CASRGQGLSYEQYF. The CDR3 region has the DNA TGCGCCAGCAGGGGACAGGGCCTCTCCTACGAGCAGTACTTC. V gene TRBV5-1 combines with J gene TRBJ2-7; the match to TRBD1 covers 9 bases. This CDR3 is built from 14 residues. The germline gives CDR1 SGHRS, CDR2 YFSETQ. J lost 0 bases, V lost 5 bases, and 3 bases had no gene match.

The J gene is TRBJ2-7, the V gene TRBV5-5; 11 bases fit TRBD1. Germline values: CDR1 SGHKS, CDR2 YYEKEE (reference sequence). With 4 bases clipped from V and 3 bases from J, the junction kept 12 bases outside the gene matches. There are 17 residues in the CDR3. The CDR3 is CASSHSGTGGNFYEQYF. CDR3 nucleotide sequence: TGTGCCAGCAGCCATTCCGGGACAGGGGGAAACTTCTACGAGCAGTACTTC. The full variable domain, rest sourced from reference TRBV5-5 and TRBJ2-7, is DAGVTQSPTHLIKTRGQQVTLRCSPISGHKSVSWYQQVLGQGPQFIFQYYEKEERGRGNFPDRFSARQFPNYSSELNVNALLLGDSALYLCASSHSGTGGNFYEQYFGPGTRLTVT.

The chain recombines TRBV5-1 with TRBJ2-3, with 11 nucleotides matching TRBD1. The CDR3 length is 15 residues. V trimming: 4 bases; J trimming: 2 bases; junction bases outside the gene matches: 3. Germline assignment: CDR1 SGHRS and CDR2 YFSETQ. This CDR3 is CASSPDRGPTDTQYF. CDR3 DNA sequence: TGCGCCAGCAGCCCGGACAGGGGGCCCACAGATACGCAGTATTTT.

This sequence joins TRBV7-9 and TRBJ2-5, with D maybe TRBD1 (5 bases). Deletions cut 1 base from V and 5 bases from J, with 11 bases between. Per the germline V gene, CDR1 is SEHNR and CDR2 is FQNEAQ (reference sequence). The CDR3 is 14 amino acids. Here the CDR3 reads CASSLGAGRETQYF. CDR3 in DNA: TGTGCCAGCAGCTTAGGCGCAGGGCGGGAGACCCAGTACTTC.